Each of the 21 T cell receptor beta chains below was sequenced from the same sample in a study of identical twins. One entry per CDR3 protein, called by TCRdb with MiXCR from the 5' RACE reads. This table holds about 340,000 distinct CDR3 sequences, 10% to 15% found once. The sample was also linked to a second study, of yellow fever vaccine responses in identical twins.

Material for sequencing was CD8+ T cells sorted from blood. The receptors here all came from a woman aged 18-35 years in good health.

The CDR3 DNA sequence: TGTGCCAGCAGTTCAGGCCTTACTTGGGCTTTCTTT. The encoded protein is CASSSGLTWAFF. The chain joins TRBV12-3 or TRBV12-4 to TRBJ1-1; D is ambiguous. The CDR3 sequence is 12 residues long. Trimming pared 4 bases from V and 11 bases from J, leaving 14 bases between.

This clonotype was observed a handful of times. V is TRBV4-1 and J is TRBJ2-1, with D unresolved. The length of the CDR3 is 13 residues. Germline assignment: CDR1 MGHRA and CDR2 YSYEKL. Trimming stripped 1 base from V and 4 bases from J, with 5 bases between. DNA of the CDR3: TGCGCCAGCAGCCAAGGGCTATACAATGAGCAGTTCTTC. Its protein is CASSQGLYNEQFF.

This clonotype was counted a few times. J is TRBJ1-5 and V is TRBV28; 7 bases align to TRBD1. The V segment lost 6 bases and the J segment 5 bases; nucleotides outside the gene matches: 13. This CDR3 contains 16 residues. Per germline, CDR1 MDHEN and CDR2 SYDVKM. CDR3 region: CASRLPSGTEDQPQHF. CDR3 bases: TGTGCCAGCAGACTACCTTCCGGGACAGAGGATCAGCCCCAGCATTTT.

This clonotype was observed many times. The J gene is TRBJ2-7, the V gene TRBV7-9; D may be TRBD1 (6 bases). V was shortened by 4 bases and J by 4 bases, with 11 bases between the two germline ends. Germline loops: CDR1 SEHNR, CDR2 FQNEAQ (reference sequence). This CDR3 contains 13 residues. This chain's CDR3 is CASSSGQSYEQYV. Written as DNA, the CDR3 is TGTGCCAGCAGCTCCGGACAGTCGTACGAGCAGTACGTC.

CDR3 protein: CASSFMTGPSKTSGKQETQYF. CDR3 DNA: TGTGCCAGCAGCTTCATGACAGGGCCATCGAAGACTAGCGGGAAACAAGAGACCCAGTACTTC. The chain joins TRBV7-6 to TRBJ2-5; TRBD2 matches at 11 bases. CDR3 length: 21 residues. The ends lost 3 bases at V and 2 bases at J; junction bases unmatched: 20. Germline CDR1 and CDR2: SGHVS and FNYEAQ.

This clonotype was recorded a few times. V and J are TRBV28 and TRBJ2-4; 10 nucleotides align to TRBD1. Germline V CDR1 and CDR2: MDHEN, SYDVKM. The CDR3 sequence is 16 residues long. J gave up 9 bases and V 5 bases, and 13 bases lay outside the gene matches. In DNA form, the CDR3 reads TGTGCCAGCAGTCGTAACCGGGACAGGGGTAGAATCATTCAGTACTTC. Amino acid sequence: CASSRNRDRGRIIQYF.

This sequence joins TRBV20-1 and TRBJ1-1, with a possible D match to TRBD1 (5 bases). V was trimmed by 5 bases and J by 5 bases, leaving 15 bases between them. Germline V gene lookup returns CDR1 DFQATT and CDR2 SNEGSKA (reference sequence). CDR3 length: 13 residues. This CDR3 reads CSAPGPGITEAFF. In DNA, the CDR3 is TGCAGTGCTCCGGGACCAGGTATTACTGAAGCTTTCTTT.

V usage is TRBV20-1 and J usage is TRBJ2-7, with unresolved D. The CDR3 is 14 residues long. Trimming took off 1 base at V and 0 bases at J, with 10 bases between the two ends. Germline CDR1 and CDR2: DFQATT and SNEGSKA (reference sequence). The CDR3 here is CSARGILSSYEQYV. CDR3 bases: TGCAGTGCTAGAGGCATCTTGAGCTCCTACGAGCAGTACGTC.

V gene TRBV27 combines with J gene TRBJ2-3; 7 nucleotides match TRBD2. The CDR3 contains 17 residues. V trimming: 6 bases; J trimming: 3 bases; junction bases outside the gene matches: 15. Per the germline V gene, CDR1 is MNHEY and CDR2 is SMNVEV (reference sequence). This CDR3 is CASRPRWGGDPTDTQYF. As DNA, the CDR3 is TGTGCCAGCAGACCCCGATGGGGAGGGGACCCAACAGATACGCAGTATTTT.

This clonotype was detected many times. The chain joins TRBV20-1 to TRBJ2-3, with 7 nucleotides matching TRBD2. V was clipped by 1 base and J by 2 bases; unmatched bases: 6. Germline lookup yields CDR1 DFQATT and CDR2 SNEGSKA (reference sequence). CDR3 length: 15 amino acids. CDR3 residues: CSARGEGGYTDTQYF. The DNA for the CDR3 is TGCAGTGCTAGAGGGGAGGGCGGATACACAGATACGCAGTATTTT.

This clonotype was detected a few times. The chain links TRBV12-3 or TRBV12-4 to TRBJ1-2; tentative D call: TRBD1 (5 bases). Deletions cut 6 bases from V and 4 bases from J, with 12 bases between. The CDR3 is 13 amino acids. The CDR3 DNA reads as TGTGCCAGCAGCCCCCGAGGGGCCTATGGCTACACCTTC. Protein product: CASSPRGAYGYTF.

This clonotype was observed a handful of times. The V and J genes are TRBV7-9 and TRBJ2-1, with D perhaps matching TRBD1 (7 bases). Germline CDR1 reads SEHNR; CDR2 reads FQNEAQ (reference sequence). The CDR3 has 16 amino acids. Deletions cut 2 bases from V and 2 bases from J, with 13 bases between. CDR3 residues: CASSLPQGGTYNEQFF. As DNA, the CDR3 is TGTGCCAGCAGCTTACCCCAGGGGGGCACCTACAATGAGCAGTTCTTC. The full variable domain, with the rest looked up from reference TRBV7-9 and TRBJ2-1, is DTGVSQNPRHKITKRGQNVTFRCDPISEHNRLYWYRQTLGQGPEFLTYFQNEAQLEKSRLLSDRFSAERPKGSFSTLEIQRTEQGDSAMYLCASSLPQGGTYNEQFFGPGTRLTVL.

This clonotype was seen repeatedly, ten times or more. This sequence joins TRBV11-2 and TRBJ2-7; D is unresolved. V was clipped by 2 bases and J by 1 base, with 6 bases between them. The CDR3 contains 13 residues. Germline V gene data show CDR1 as SGHAT and CDR2 as FQNNGV. The CDR3 sequence is CASSLSQSYEQYV. Written as DNA, the CDR3 is TGTGCCAGCAGCTTAAGTCAGTCCTACGAGCAGTACGTC.

The genes are TRBV15 and TRBJ2-5; the D gene is possibly TRBD1 (6 bases). V was cut by 2 bases and J by 7 bases, with 14 bases left in between. Germline-derived CDR1 and CDR2 are LNHNV and YYDKDF (reference sequence). This CDR3 comprises 14 residues. Written as DNA, the CDR3 is TGTGCCACCAGCAGACATCAGGGGTCCGGGACCCAGTACTTC. Its protein product is CATSRHQGSGTQYF.

The table lists this clonotype with a few counts. The chain combines TRBV6-1 with TRBJ2-3; D gene unclear. The V end lost 8 bases, the J end lost 7 bases, and 19 bases lay between the germline ends. CDR1 MNHNS and CDR2 SASEGT come from the germline V gene. The CDR3 runs to 14 residues. CDR3 coding DNA: TGTGCCAGCGCGAACATTGGGAATAAGTATACGCAGTATTTT. It specifies CASANIGNKYTQYF.

This clonotype was seen only a few times. V gene TRBV6-5 combines with J gene TRBJ1-1; D not resolved. The germline CDR1 and CDR2 sequences are MNHEY and SVGAGI. Trimming removed 2 bases from V and 1 base from J, with 11 bases in between. This CDR3 has 15 residues. CDR3 in DNA: TGTGCCAGCAGTTACGGCGGGAACCGGAACACTGAAGCTTTCTTT. It yields the protein CASSYGGNRNTEAFF.

The rearrangement links TRBV6-2 or TRBV6-3 to TRBJ2-3; 12 nucleotides agree with TRBD2. The CDR3 is made up of 16 amino acids. Germline V gene data show CDR1 as MNHEY and CDR2 as SVGEGT. The V gene end was trimmed by 5 bases and the J gene end by 5 bases; junction bases not matched to a gene: 8. The CDR3: CASSPLGLAGGDTQYF. The CDR3 DNA follows: TGTGCCAGCAGTCCTCTGGGACTAGCGGGCGGAGATACGCAGTATTTT.

There are a few counts of this clonotype. The chain joins TRBV14 to TRBJ2-1; 8 positions match TRBD2. V trimming: 1 base; J trimming: 6 bases; junction bases outside the gene matches: 11. The CDR3 runs to 17 residues. Germline V gene sequence: CDR1 SGHDN, CDR2 FVKESK. CDR3 in amino acids: CASSQVLSGSFGNEQFF. The CDR3 DNA reads as TGTGCCAGCAGCCAAGTACTCAGCGGGAGTTTCGGCAATGAGCAGTTCTTC.

This clonotype was detected a few times. The chain recombines TRBV5-6 with TRBJ2-7; 8 bases agree with TRBD1. Germline V CDR1 and CDR2: SGHDT, YYEEEE. V gave up 2 bases and J gave up 6 bases; unmatched junction bases: 1. This CDR3 has 12 residues. CDR3 amino acids: CASSFRGREQYF. The CDR3 nucleotides read TGTGCCAGCAGCTTCAGGGGGCGCGAGCAGTACTTC. Based on the CDR3 plus reference TRBV5-6 and TRBJ2-7, the full variable domain is DAGVTQSPTHLIKTRGQQVTLRCSPKSGHDTVSWYQQALGQGPQFIFQYYEEEERQRGNFPDRFSGHQFPNYSSELNVNALLLGDSALYLCASSFRGREQYFGPGTRLTVT.

This clonotype was detected many times. The genes are TRBV2 and TRBJ2-1; the match to TRBD2 covers 9 bases. Germline V gene data show CDR1 as SNHLY and CDR2 as FYNNEI. This CDR3 is 14 amino acids long. V lost 4 bases to trimming and J lost 6 bases; unmatched junction nucleotides: 4. The CDR3 spells CASSGFSGSNEQFF. CDR3 nucleotide sequence: TGTGCCAGCAGTGGCTTTAGCGGGAGCAATGAGCAGTTCTTC.

This chain joins TRBV6-2 or TRBV6-3 and TRBJ2-3; 8 nucleotides align to TRBD2. The CDR3 has 16 amino acids. J was trimmed by 2 bases and V by 2 bases; bases with no gene match: 6. In germline, CDR1 is MNHEY, CDR2 SVGEGT. CDR3 DNA sequence: TGTGCCAGCAGTTACCCAGCGGGGGTTAACACAGATACGCAGTATTTT. Amino acids: CASSYPAGVNTDTQYF.